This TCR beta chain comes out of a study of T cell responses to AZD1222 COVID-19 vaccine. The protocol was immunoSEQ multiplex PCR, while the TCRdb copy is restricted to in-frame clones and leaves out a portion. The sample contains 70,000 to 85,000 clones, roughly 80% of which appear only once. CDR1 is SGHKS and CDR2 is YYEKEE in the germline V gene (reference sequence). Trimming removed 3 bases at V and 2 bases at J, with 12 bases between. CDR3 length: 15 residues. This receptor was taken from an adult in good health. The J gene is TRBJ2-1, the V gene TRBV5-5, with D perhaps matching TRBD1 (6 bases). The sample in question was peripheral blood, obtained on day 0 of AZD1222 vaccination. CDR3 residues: CASSSQRGTYNEQFF. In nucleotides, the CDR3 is TGTGCCAGCAGCTCTCAAAGGGGGACCTACAATGAGCAGTTCTTC.